This TCR beta chain is drawn from a study of T-cell memory formation after mild COVID-19. A single record per CDR3 protein comes from TCRdb applying MiXCR to the 5' RACE reads. The data hold fewer than 50,000 distinct CDR3 sequences, with about 7.3% observed a single time. J lost 0 bases, V lost 0 bases, and 10 bases had no gene match. This CDR3 comprises 20 residues. Germline CDR1 reads MGHRA; CDR2 reads YSYEKL. Sequencing was performed on PBMCs or a T cell subset sorted from them (not recorded which). This rearrangement joins TRBV4-1 to TRBJ2-1, with 11 positions matching TRBD2. The clonotype originates from a man younger than 35 who had mild COVID-19 (a few samples of this study predate the infection). Cell type and time point are not known. This chain's CDR3 is CASSQDLVLAGGLSYNEQFF. The CDR3 DNA reads TGCGCCAGCAGCCAAGATTTGGTCCTAGCGGGGGGTCTCTCCTACAATGAGCAGTTCTTC.